This T cell receptor beta chain was observed in a study of vaccination and CD4 T cells after COVID-19. An Oncomine TCR Beta short-read assay was used to sequence the DNA from cultured CD4+ T cells. The source of extracted genomic DNA was cultured CD4+ T cells. TCRdb itself ran the PCR reads through MiXCR, one entry per CDR3 protein. The table shows approximately 20,000 distinct CDR3 sequences, with about 50% occurring only once. The CDR3 length is 15 residues. Germline lookup yields CDR1 SQVTM and CDR2 ANQGSEA. With 7 bases clipped from V and 1 base from J, the junction kept 11 bases outside the gene matches. For this clonotype: Its target is unknown.

The treatment here: approximately 9-day PBMC culture with coronavirus spike peptide pools or control peptides (ViraFEST assay). With peptide pools, ViraFEST first expanded antigen-specific T cells and afterwards sequenced their TCRs. This chain links TRBV29-1 with TRBJ2-5; TRBD1 matches at 8 bases. Sequenced here: CD4+ T cells from blood, cultured in vitro, sampled before SARS-CoV-2 vaccination. The sequence derives from a human donor who had recovered from COVID-19. The CDR3 coding sequence is TGCAGCGGGAGACAGGGGTCTTTGTCCCAAGAGACCCAGTACTTC. Translating gives CSGRQGSLSQETQYF. Filled out from reference TRBV29-1 and TRBJ2-5, the complete variable domain reads SAVISQKPSRDICQRGTSLTIQCQVDSQVTMMFWYRQQPGQSLTLIATANQGSEATYESGFVIDKFPISRPNLTFSTLTVSNMSPEDSSIYLCSGRQGSLSQETQYFGPGTRLLVL.